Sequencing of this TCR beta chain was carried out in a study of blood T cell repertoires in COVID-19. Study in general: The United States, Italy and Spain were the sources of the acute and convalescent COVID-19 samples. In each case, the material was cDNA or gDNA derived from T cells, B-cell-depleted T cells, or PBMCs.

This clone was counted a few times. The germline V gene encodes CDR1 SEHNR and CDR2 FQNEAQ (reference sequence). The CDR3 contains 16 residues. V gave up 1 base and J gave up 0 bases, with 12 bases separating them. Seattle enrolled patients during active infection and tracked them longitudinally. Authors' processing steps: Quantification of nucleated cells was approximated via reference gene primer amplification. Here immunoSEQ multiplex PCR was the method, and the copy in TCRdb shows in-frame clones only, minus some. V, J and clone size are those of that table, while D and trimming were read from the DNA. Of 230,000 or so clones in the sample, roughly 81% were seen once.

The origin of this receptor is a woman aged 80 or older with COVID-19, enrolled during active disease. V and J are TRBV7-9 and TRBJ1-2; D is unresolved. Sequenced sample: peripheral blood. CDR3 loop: CASSLEPPRANYGYTF. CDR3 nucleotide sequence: TGTGCCAGCAGCTTAGAACCCCCCCGAGCTAACTATGGCTACACCTTC.